This T cell receptor beta chain was obtained from a study of T cells in Graves' hyperthyroidism and ophthalmopathy. What was amplified from RNA transcripts were TCR beta CDR3 regions. The TCR CDR3 was amplified in a first-round RT-PCR using the HTBI primer set. TCRdb reprocessed the multiplex PCR reads via MiXCR and lists one record per CDR3 protein. The sample carries about 640,000 distinct CDR3 sequences, less than 25% recorded once. This clonotype was observed at least ten times. What it binds is not known. Exclusion of a patient resulted from uncontrolled infection, other autoimmune disease, pregnancy or lactation. The CDR3 consists of 17 residues. Germline V gene sequence: CDR1 SGHAT, CDR2 FQNNGV. Between the trimmed V and J ends, which lost 5 bases and 4 bases, there was a span of 23 bases. Study findings and constraints: Ophthalmopathy cases were set apart from stable hyperthyroidism by a 13 V-J model.

The TCR sequence derives from a man aged 25 to 45 with Graves' ophthalmopathy. The sequencing sample was made of blood. The rearrangement links TRBV11-2 to TRBJ1-2; no clear D gene. The CDR3 nucleotides read TGTGCCAGCAGCGCCAGAACTCAGATCAGAAACCCCTATGGCTACACCTTC. This gives the protein CASSARTQIRNPYGYTF.